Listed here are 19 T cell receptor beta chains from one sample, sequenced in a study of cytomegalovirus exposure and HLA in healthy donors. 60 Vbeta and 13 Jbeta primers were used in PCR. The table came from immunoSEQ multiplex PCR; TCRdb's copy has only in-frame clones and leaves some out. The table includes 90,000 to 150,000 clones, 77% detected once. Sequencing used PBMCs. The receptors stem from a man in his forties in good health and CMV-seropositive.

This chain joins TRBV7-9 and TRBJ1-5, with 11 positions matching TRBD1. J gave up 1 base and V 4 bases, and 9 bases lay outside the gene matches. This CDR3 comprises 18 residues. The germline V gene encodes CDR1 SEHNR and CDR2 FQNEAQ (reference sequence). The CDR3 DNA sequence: TGTGCCAGCAGCTCTGCAATGGGACAGGGGGTCAGCAATCAGCCCCAGCATTTT. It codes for CASSSAMGQGVSNQPQHF.

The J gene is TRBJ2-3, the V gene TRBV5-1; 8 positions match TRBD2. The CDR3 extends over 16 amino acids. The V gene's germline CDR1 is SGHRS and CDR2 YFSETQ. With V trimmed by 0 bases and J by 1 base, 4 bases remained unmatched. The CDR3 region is CASSLAGGAGTDTQYF. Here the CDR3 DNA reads TGCGCCAGCAGCTTGGCCGGGGGGGCGGGCACAGATACGCAGTATTTT.

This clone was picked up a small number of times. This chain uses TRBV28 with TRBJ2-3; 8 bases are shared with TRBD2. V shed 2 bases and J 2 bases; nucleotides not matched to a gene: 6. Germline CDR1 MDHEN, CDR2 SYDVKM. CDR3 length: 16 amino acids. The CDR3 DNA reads TGTGCCAGCAGTTTAAAGCGGGGGCCGTACACAGATACGCAGTATTTT. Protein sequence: CASSLKRGPYTDTQYF. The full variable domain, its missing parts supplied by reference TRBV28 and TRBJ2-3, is DVKVTQSSRYLVKRTGEKVFLECVQDMDHENMFWYRQDPGLGLRLIYFSYDVKMKEKGDIPEGYSVSREKKERFSLILESASTNQTSMYLCASSLKRGPYTDTQYFGPGTRLTVL.

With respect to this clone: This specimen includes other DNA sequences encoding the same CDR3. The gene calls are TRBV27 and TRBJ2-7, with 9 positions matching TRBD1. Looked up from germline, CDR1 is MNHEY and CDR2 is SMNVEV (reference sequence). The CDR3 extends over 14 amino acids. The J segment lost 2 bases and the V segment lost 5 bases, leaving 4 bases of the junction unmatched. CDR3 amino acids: CASSPGQGTYEQYF. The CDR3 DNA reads TGTGCCAGCAGTCCGGGACAGGGAACCTACGAGCAGTACTTC.

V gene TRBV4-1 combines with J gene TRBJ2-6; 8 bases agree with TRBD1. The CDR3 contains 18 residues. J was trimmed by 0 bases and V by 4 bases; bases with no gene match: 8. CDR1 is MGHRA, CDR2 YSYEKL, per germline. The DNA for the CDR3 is TGCGCCAGCAGCCCCAGACAGGGGCTACACTCTGGGGCCAACGTCCTGACTTTC. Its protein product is CASSPRQGLHSGANVLTF.

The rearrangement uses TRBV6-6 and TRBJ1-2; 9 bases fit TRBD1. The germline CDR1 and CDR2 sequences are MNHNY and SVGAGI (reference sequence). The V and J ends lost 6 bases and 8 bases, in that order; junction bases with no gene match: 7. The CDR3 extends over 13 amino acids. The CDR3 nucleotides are TGTGCCAGCAGACGAGACAGGGGGGAAGGCTACACCTTC. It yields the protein CASRRDRGEGYTF.

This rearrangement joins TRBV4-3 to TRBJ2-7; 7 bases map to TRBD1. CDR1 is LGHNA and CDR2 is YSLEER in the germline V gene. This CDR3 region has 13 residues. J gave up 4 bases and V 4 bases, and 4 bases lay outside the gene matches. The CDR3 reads CASSLSGGYEQYF. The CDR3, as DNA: TGCGCCAGCAGCCTGTCAGGGGGTTACGAGCAGTACTTC.

In DNA form, the CDR3 reads TGTGCCTGGAGTGTACAGGGGCAGAGTGGCCATGGCTACACCTTC. Encoded protein: CAWSVQGQSGHGYTF. This chain links TRBV30 with TRBJ1-2; 7 bases map to TRBD1. The trim removed 0 bases at V and 6 bases at J, leaving 10 bases unmatched. The CDR3 length is 15 residues. Germline lookup yields CDR1 GTSNPN and CDR2 SVGIG (reference sequence).

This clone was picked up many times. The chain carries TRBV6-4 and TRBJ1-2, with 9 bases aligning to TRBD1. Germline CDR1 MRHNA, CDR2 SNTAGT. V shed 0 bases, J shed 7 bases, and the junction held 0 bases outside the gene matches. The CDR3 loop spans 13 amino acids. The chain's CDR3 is CASSDSDRGGYTF. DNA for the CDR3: TGTGCCAGCAGTGACTCGGACAGGGGTGGCTACACCTTC.

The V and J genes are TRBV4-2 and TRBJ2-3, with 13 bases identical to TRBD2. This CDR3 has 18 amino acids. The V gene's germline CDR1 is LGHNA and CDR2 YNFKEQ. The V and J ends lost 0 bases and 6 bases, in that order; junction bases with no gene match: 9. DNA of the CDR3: TGTGCCAGCAGCCAAGACGGACTAGCGGGGGTCGTCCGGGATACGCAGTATTTT. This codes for CASSQDGLAGVVRDTQYF.

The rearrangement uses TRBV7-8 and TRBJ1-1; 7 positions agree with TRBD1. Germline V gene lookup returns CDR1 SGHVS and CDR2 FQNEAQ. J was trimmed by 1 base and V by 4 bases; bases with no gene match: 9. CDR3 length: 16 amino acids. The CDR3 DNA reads TGTGCCAGCAGCTCAGGGACAGTCAGTTCGAACACTGAAGCTTTCTTT. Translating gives CASSSGTVSSNTEAFF.

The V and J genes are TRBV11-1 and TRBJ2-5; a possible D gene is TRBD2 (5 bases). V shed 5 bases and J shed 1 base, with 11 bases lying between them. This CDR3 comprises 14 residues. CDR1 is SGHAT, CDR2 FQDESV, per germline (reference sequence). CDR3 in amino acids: CASSLDLGQETQYF. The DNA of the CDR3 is TGTGCCAGCAGCCTGGACTTGGGCCAAGAGACCCAGTACTTC.

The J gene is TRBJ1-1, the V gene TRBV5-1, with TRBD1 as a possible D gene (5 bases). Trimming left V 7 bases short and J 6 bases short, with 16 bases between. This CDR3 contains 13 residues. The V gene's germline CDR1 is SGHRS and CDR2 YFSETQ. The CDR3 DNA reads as TGCGCCAGCGTTCAGGGCCCAACCTCTGAAGCTTTCTTT. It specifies CASVQGPTSEAFF.

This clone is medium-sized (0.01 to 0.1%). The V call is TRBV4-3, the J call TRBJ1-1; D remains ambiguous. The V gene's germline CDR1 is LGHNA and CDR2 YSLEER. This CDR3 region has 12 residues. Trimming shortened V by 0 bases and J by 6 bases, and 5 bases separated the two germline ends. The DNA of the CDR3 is TGCGCCAGCAGCCAAGAGTCTTCTGAAGCTTTCTTT. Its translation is CASSQESSEAFF.

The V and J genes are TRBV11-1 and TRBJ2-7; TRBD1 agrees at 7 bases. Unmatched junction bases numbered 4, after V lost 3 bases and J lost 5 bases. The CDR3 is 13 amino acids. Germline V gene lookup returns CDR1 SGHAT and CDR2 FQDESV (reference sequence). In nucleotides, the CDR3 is TGTGCCAGCAGCTTTTACAGGGGTAACGAGCAGTACTTC. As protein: CASSFYRGNEQYF.

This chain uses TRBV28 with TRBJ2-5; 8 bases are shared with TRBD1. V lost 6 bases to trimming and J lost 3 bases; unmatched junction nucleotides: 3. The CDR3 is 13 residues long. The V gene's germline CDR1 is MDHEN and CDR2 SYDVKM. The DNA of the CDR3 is TGTGCCAGCAGAGGACAGGGAAAAGAGACCCAGTACTTC. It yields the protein CASRGQGKETQYF.

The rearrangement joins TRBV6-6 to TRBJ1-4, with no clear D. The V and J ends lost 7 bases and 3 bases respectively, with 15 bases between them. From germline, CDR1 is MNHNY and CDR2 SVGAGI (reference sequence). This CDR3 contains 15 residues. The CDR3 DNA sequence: TGTGCCAGCAAAGAACCGACGGAGCCTAATGAAAAACTGTTTTTT. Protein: CASKEPTEPNEKLFF.

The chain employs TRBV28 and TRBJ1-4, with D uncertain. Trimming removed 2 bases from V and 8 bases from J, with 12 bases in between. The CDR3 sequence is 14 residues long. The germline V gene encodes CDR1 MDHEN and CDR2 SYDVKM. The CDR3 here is CASSLPRAGEKLFF. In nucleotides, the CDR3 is TGTGCCAGCAGTTTACCCCGTGCGGGGGAAAAACTGTTTTTT. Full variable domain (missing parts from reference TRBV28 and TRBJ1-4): DVKVTQSSRYLVKRTGEKVFLECVQDMDHENMFWYRQDPGLGLRLIYFSYDVKMKEKGDIPEGYSVSREKKERFSLILESASTNQTSMYLCASSLPRAGEKLFFGSGTQLSVL.

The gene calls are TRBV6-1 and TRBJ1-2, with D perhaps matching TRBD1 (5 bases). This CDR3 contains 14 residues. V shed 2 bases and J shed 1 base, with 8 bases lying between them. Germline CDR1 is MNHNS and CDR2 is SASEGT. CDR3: CASSESDSNYGYTF. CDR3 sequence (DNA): TGTGCCAGCAGTGAATCAGACAGTAACTATGGCTACACCTTC.